Listed here are 11 T cell receptor beta chains from one sample, sequenced in a study of blood T cell repertoires in COVID-19. The protocol was immunoSEQ multiplex PCR, while the TCRdb copy is restricted to in-frame clones and leaves out a portion. The sample includes around 300,000 clones, under 90% of them seen just once. Source material: peripheral blood. These TCRs come from a man aged 50-60 years with acute or convalescent COVID-19.

V is TRBV4-1 and J is TRBJ1-2, with 8 nucleotides matching TRBD1. Per the germline V gene, CDR1 is MGHRA and CDR2 is YSYEKL. This CDR3 region has 17 residues. J was trimmed by 7 bases and V by 0 bases; bases with no gene match: 13. For the CDR3, the DNA is TGCGCCAGCAGCCAAGATGAGAGGGTGGACAGGGCCGGTGGCTACACCTTC. Amino acid sequence: CASSQDERVDRAGGYTF.

This sequence joins TRBV5-1 and TRBJ1-3; no reliable D call. With 0 bases removed from V and 4 bases from J, the gap between germline ends came to 11 bases. Germline V gives CDR1 SGHRS, CDR2 YFSETQ. The CDR3 runs to 15 residues. The CDR3 is CASSLGPGSGNTIYF. CDR3 DNA sequence: TGCGCCAGCAGCTTGGGTCCGGGTTCCGGAAACACCATATATTTT.

This clone was counted once. The rearrangement links TRBV5-4 to TRBJ2-3, with TRBD1 as a possible D gene (5 bases). The CDR3 runs 14 residues. V was pared by 4 bases and J by 6 bases, with 15 bases between. Germline CDR1 reads SGHNT; CDR2 reads YYREEE (reference sequence). The DNA of the CDR3 is TGTGCCAGCAGCCACCGGCAGGGAACCGATACGCAGTATTTT. Amino acids: CASSHRQGTDTQYF. Looking up the rest from reference TRBV5-4 and TRBJ2-3 gives the full variable domain: ETGVTQSPTHLIKTRGQQVTLRCSSQSGHNTVSWYQQALGQGPQFIFQYYREEENGRGNFPPRFSGLQFPNYSSELNVNALELDDSALYLCASSHRQGTDTQYFGPGTRLTVL.

The chain links TRBV6-5 to TRBJ1-5; D perhaps matches TRBD1 (6 bases). The CDR3 covers 15 residues. The V end lost 6 bases, the J end lost 6 bases, and 18 bases lay between the germline ends. Germline V gene data show CDR1 as MNHEY and CDR2 as SVGAGI. The CDR3 protein is CASSRGGVQVQPQHF. DNA for the CDR3: TGTGCCAGCAGCAGAGGGGGGGTTCAGGTTCAGCCCCAGCATTTT.

The chain recombines TRBV18 with TRBJ2-3; 9 nucleotides match TRBD1. The V segment lost 6 bases and the J segment 2 bases; nucleotides outside the gene matches: 9. The CDR3 has 16 residues. Germline values: CDR1 KGHSH, CDR2 LQKENI. Here the CDR3 reads CASSSGGQGFTDTQYF. The CDR3 DNA is TGTGCCAGCTCTTCAGGCGGACAGGGGTTCACAGATACGCAGTATTTT.

This chain joins TRBV5-1 and TRBJ2-5; tentatively, D is TRBD1 (6 bases). The CDR3 has 16 amino acids. Trimming left V 6 bases short and J 4 bases short, with 22 bases between. Germline V CDR1 and CDR2: SGHRS, YFSETQ. The CDR3 is CASNLLGQGSAETQYF. The CDR3 DNA reads TGCGCCAGCAATCTCCTCGGGCAGGGGAGCGCAGAGACCCAGTACTTC.

This rearrangement joins TRBV12-3 or TRBV12-4 to TRBJ2-2, with D uncertain. V was clipped by 6 bases and J by 5 bases, with 4 bases between them. The CDR3 spans 11 residues. Here the CDR3 DNA reads TGTGCCAGCAGCGGGACCGGGGAGCTGTTTTTT. Translation: CASSGTGELFF.

This rearrangement joins TRBV4-1 to TRBJ2-7; D is perhaps TRBD2 (7 bases). This CDR3 contains 16 residues. Per germline, CDR1 MGHRA and CDR2 YSYEKL. The V end was cut by 1 base, the J end by 5 bases, with 18 bases between. The CDR3: CASSQGRGAGSNEQYF. CDR3 nucleotides: TGCGCCAGCAGCCAAGGCCGGGGGGCCGGGTCAAACGAGCAGTACTTC.

The chain couples TRBV19 to TRBJ2-1, with D possibly being TRBD2 (6 bases). The germline V gene has CDR1 LNHDA and CDR2 SQIVND (reference sequence). Trimming left V 3 bases short and J 6 bases short, with 15 bases between. The CDR3 contains 15 residues. CDR3 sequence (DNA): TGTGCCAGTAGTATGGAGGGGAAATGGCTCAATGAGCAGTTCTTC. Its translation: CASSMEGKWLNEQFF. The full variable domain, rest sourced from reference TRBV19 and TRBJ2-1, is DGGITQSPKYLFRKEGQNVTLSCEQNLNHDAMYWYRQDPGQGLRLIYYSQIVNDFQKGDIAEGYSVSREKKESFPLTVTSAQKNPTAFYLCASSMEGKWLNEQFFGPGTRLTVL.

This rearrangement joins TRBV6-1 to TRBJ2-7; 8 bases are a match to TRBD1. Trimming at V came to 4 bases and at J to 2 bases, leaving 4 bases not matched to a gene. The CDR3 sequence is 14 residues long. In germline, CDR1 is MNHNS, CDR2 SASEGT. The CDR3 spells CASSGRTGPYEQYF. The CDR3 nucleotides read TGTGCCAGCAGTGGGCGGACAGGGCCCTACGAGCAGTACTTC.

The chain employs TRBV27 and TRBJ1-6, with D possibly TRBD1 on 5 matching bases. CDR3 length equals 15 residues. Germline V gene lookup returns CDR1 MNHEY and CDR2 SMNVEV (reference sequence). Deletions cut 6 bases from V and 6 bases from J, with 15 bases between. The CDR3 reads CASSPLGGTNSPLHF. In DNA form, the CDR3 reads TGTGCCAGCAGCCCCCTGGGAGGGACTAATTCACCCCTCCACTTT.